The present entry profiles one T cell receptor beta chain with its context. Assembly of TCR beta libraries relied on iRepertoire HTBI primers together with Arm-PCR of CDR3 regions. TCRdb redid the calling of the multiplex PCR reads with MiXCR, one entry per CDR3 protein. The sample shows about 560,000 distinct CDR3 sequences, roughly a sixth of them seen only once. CDR3 length equals 17 residues. Germline CDR1 reads DFQATT; CDR2 reads SNEGSKA (reference sequence). J lost 7 bases, V lost 1 base, and 14 bases had no gene match. The time point: newly diagnosed GD, antithyroid drugs for less than 3 months. Extracted PBMC RNA gave rise to the TCR library. The sample is drawn from a study of regulatory T cells in long-lasting Graves disease. These same data were also listed under a study on T cells in Graves' hyperthyroidism and ophthalmopathy.

The V gene is TRBV20-1, the J gene TRBJ2-1; TRBD2 matches at 9 bases. Sequenced here: peripheral blood mononuclear cells (PBMCs), sampled at new diagnosis, from a patient treated with antithyroid drugs. The TCR sequence derives from a man between 18 and 35 years old with Graves disease. Here the CDR3 DNA reads TGCAGTGCTAGAGGTATAAGTGGGATAGCGGGAGAAAATGAGCAGTTCTTC. Encoded protein: CSARGISGIAGENEQFF.